One and the same sample provided the 23 T cell receptor beta chains below, sequenced in a study of blood T cell repertoires in COVID-19 (dated by TCRdb to 2020 to 2022). The protocol used for the library was the immunoSEQ multiplex PCR assay. TCRdb provides this immuneACCESS table in a form limited to in-frame rearrangements. Some clones are lacking; in checked studies, under half of them reflect an unresolved V gene, and why the rest are absent is not known. This sample lists tens of thousands of clones; less than 95% were detected once. About 3.4% of the sample is taken by the ten largest. The sample taken for sequencing was peripheral blood. Receptor source: a human donor in a cohort sampled during active COVID-19.

This clone has a single count. The V call is TRBV4-1, the J call TRBJ2-3; 7 bases line up with TRBD1. Trimming cost V 2 bases and J 3 bases; bases outside gene matches: 5. This CDR3 contains 15 residues. Germline V gives CDR1 MGHRA, CDR2 YSYEKL. CDR3 nucleotide sequence: TGCGCCAGCAGCCAACCCTCCAGGGGGACAGATACGCAGTATTTT. Amino acids: CASSQPSRGTDTQYF.

The chain employs TRBV29-1 and TRBJ2-3; 7 bases are shared with TRBD1. This CDR3 region has 14 residues. Unmatched junction bases numbered 6, after V lost 1 base and J lost 5 bases. The germline V gene has CDR1 SQVTM and CDR2 ANQGSEA. The CDR3 coding sequence is TGCAGCGTTGAAGGGACAGGACAAGGAGATACGCAGTATTTT. As protein: CSVEGTGQGDTQYF.

The gene calls are TRBV7-6 and TRBJ2-7, with a tentative D call TRBD1 (6 bases). The CDR3 sequence is 12 residues long. The V gene lost 3 bases and the J gene lost 6 bases, with 9 bases spanning the gap. The germline gives CDR1 SGHVS, CDR2 FNYEAQ. CDR3 region: CASSFNRVEQYF. DNA for the CDR3: TGTGCCAGCAGCTTTAACAGGGTCGAGCAGTACTTC.

The chain is built from TRBV3-1 (or the pseudogene TRBV3-2) and TRBJ2-7, with D unresolved. Trimming stripped 0 bases from V and 5 bases from J, with 8 bases between. The CDR3 is 13 amino acids. CDR1 LGHDT and CDR2 YNNKEL come from the germline V gene (reference sequence). The CDR3 DNA follows: TGTGCCAGCAGCCAAGAGCCAGGCAACGAGCAGTACTTC. Translation gives CASSQEPGNEQYF.

With respect to this clone: The junction does not match germline at one end; this may be a read error. The chain is built from TRBV6-4 and TRBJ2-2; D is perhaps TRBD1 (5 bases). The length of the CDR3 is 13 residues. In germline, CDR1 is MRHNA, CDR2 SNTAGT. Here the CDR3 DNA reads TGTGCCAGCACCAAGGGGAACCCCGGGGAGCTGTTTTTT. It yields the protein CASTKGNPGELFF.

The V call is TRBV5-1, the J call TRBJ2-5; 8 positions agree with TRBD2. This CDR3 is 16 amino acids long. CDR1 is SGHRS, CDR2 YFSETQ, per germline. J gave up 5 bases and V 4 bases, and 13 bases lay outside the gene matches. CDR3 coding DNA: TGCGCCAGCAGCACTTCCCTGACGGGAGGGATGGAGACCCAGTACTTC. Residues: CASSTSLTGGMETQYF.

The chain recombines TRBV5-4 with TRBJ2-7; 8 positions match TRBD2. The CDR3 totals 14 residues. CDR1 is SGHNT and CDR2 is YYREEE in the germline V gene (reference sequence). Germline trimming cut 4 bases from V and 6 bases from J; bases unmatched to any gene: 9. CDR3 sequence: CASSPAGLAFEQYF. The DNA for the CDR3 is TGTGCCAGCAGCCCCGCCGGACTAGCTTTCGAGCAGTACTTC.

The rearrangement links TRBV10-3 to TRBJ2-1; 10 positions agree with TRBD1. The CDR3 length is 16 residues. Trimming at V came to 3 bases and at J to 5 bases, leaving 7 bases not matched to a gene. The germline gives CDR1 ENHRY, CDR2 SYGVKD. The CDR3 DNA follows: TGTGCCATCAGTGATTCCCTTGGGACAGGGGACAATGAGCAGTTCTTC. Translation: CAISDSLGTGDNEQFF.

The CDR3: CASSLVGLAGGNEQFF. CDR3 nucleotide sequence: TGTGCCAGCAGCTTAGTTGGACTAGCGGGAGGCAATGAGCAGTTCTTC. This rearrangement joins TRBV7-9 to TRBJ2-1, with 14 bases identical to TRBD2. J gave up 6 bases and V 1 base, and 2 bases lay outside the gene matches. Germline V CDR1 and CDR2: SEHNR, FQNEAQ (reference sequence). This CDR3 contains 16 residues.

The CDR3 loop is CASRGTSLYEQYF. CDR3 sequence (DNA): TGTGCCAGCAGGGGGACTAGTCTGTACGAGCAGTACTTC. The chain is built from TRBV2 and TRBJ2-7; 8 bases align to TRBD2. Germline CDR1 and CDR2: SNHLY and FYNNEI. Trimming at V came to 6 bases and at J to 4 bases, leaving 5 bases not matched to a gene. This CDR3 spans 13 amino acids.

The chain carries TRBV27 and TRBJ2-3; possibly TRBD2 for D (6 bases). Germline-derived CDR1 and CDR2 are MNHEY and SMNVEV (reference sequence). Trimming pared 5 bases from V and 1 base from J, leaving 13 bases between. This CDR3 has 15 residues. CDR3 in DNA: TGTGCCAGCAGTGTCCTGACTAGAGGCACAGATACGCAGTATTTT. Protein product: CASSVLTRGTDTQYF.

In its sample, this clone was seen once. The rearrangement joins TRBV11-2 to TRBJ2-5; 10 bases agree with TRBD2. Germline assignment: CDR1 SGHAT and CDR2 FQNNGV. V lost 1 base and J lost 1; bases outside the gene matches: 9. This CDR3 is built from 18 residues. The CDR3 DNA reads TGTGCCAGCAGCTTAGGGGCTAGCGGGAGAGGAGGCCAAGAGACCCAGTACTTC. Residues: CASSLGASGRGGQETQYF. Supplemented by reference TRBV11-2 and TRBJ2-5, the full variable domain reads EAGVAQSPRYKIIEKRQSVAFWCNPISGHATLYWYQQILGQGPKLLIQFQNNGVVDDSQLPKDRFSAERLKGVDSTLKIQPAKLEDSAVYLCASSLGASGRGGQETQYFGPGTRLLVL.

The chain uses TRBV11-2 and TRBJ2-1, with 10 bases that match TRBD2. Germline lookup yields CDR1 SGHAT and CDR2 FQNNGV. J was trimmed by 8 bases and V by 4 bases; bases with no gene match: 11. The CDR3 is 16 residues long. CDR3 sequence (DNA): TGTGCCAGCAGCTCGACTAGAGCGGGAGGGCTATATGAGCAGTTCTTC. This codes for CASSSTRAGGLYEQFF.

Written as DNA, the CDR3 is TGTGCCAGCTCGGGCGGGACTGCCGATCAGCCCCAGCATTTT. This translates into CASSGGTADQPQHF. This sequence joins TRBV6-5 and TRBJ1-5, with D possibly matching TRBD1 (5 bases). Trimming took 8 bases from V and 5 from J, leaving 16 bases between them. Per the germline V gene, CDR1 is MNHEY and CDR2 is SVGAGI. The CDR3 loop spans 14 amino acids.

The J gene is TRBJ2-2, the V gene TRBV27, with D tentatively TRBD2 (6 bases). V was shortened by 3 bases and J by 2 bases, with 13 bases between the two germline ends. The germline CDR1 and CDR2 sequences are MNHEY and SMNVEV (reference sequence). The CDR3 sequence is 16 residues long. In DNA form, the CDR3 reads TGTGCCAGCAGTTTTGTATACGGGAGTAACACCGGGGAGCTGTTTTTT. It specifies CASSFVYGSNTGELFF.

The chain joins TRBV6-4 to TRBJ2-1; TRBD2 matches 9 bases. The CDR3 runs 15 residues. The junction had 3 bases not matched to a gene; V was cut back by 5 bases and J by 1 base. Germline CDR1 and CDR2: MRHNA and SNTAGT. DNA of the CDR3: TGTGCCAGCAGTTTGACTAGCGGATCCTACAATGAGCAGTTCTTC. Encoded protein: CASSLTSGSYNEQFF.

This chain uses TRBV5-4 with TRBJ1-6; D gene ambiguous. Trimming left V 4 bases short and J 10 bases short, with 18 bases between. The CDR3 runs to 15 residues. CDR1 and CDR2 (germline): SGHNT, YYREEE (reference sequence). The CDR3 DNA sequence: TGTGCCAGCAGCCCCATGGGCGCAGTAAACTCACCCCTCCACTTT. It codes for CASSPMGAVNSPLHF.

The J gene is TRBJ2-7, the V gene TRBV4-2; 7 bases align to TRBD2. V was pared by 4 bases and J by 7 bases, with 1 base of the junction left unmatched. The germline gives CDR1 LGHNA, CDR2 YNFKEQ. The CDR3 extends over 11 amino acids. CDR3 amino acids: CASSPGGEQYF. The DNA for the CDR3 is TGTGCCAGCAGCCCCGGGGGGGAGCAGTACTTC.

This clone came up once. The chain employs TRBV30 and TRBJ2-1; D unclear. Germline values: CDR1 GTSNPN, CDR2 SVGIG (reference sequence). This CDR3 spans 11 amino acids. V was pared by 0 bases and J by 8 bases, with 5 bases between. The CDR3 loop reads CAWSVLDEQFF. CDR3 nucleotides: TGTGCCTGGAGTGTTCTCGATGAGCAGTTCTTC.

V usage is TRBV9 and J usage is TRBJ2-2; maybe TRBD1 (6 bases). There are 14 residues in the CDR3. V shed 4 bases and J shed 2 bases, with 9 bases lying between them. The germline V gene has CDR1 SGDLS and CDR2 YYNGEE. The CDR3 region is CASSPQGNTGELFF. CDR3 coding DNA: TGTGCCAGCAGCCCACAGGGTAACACCGGGGAGCTGTTTTTT. Full variable domain (rest looked up from reference TRBV9 and TRBJ2-2): DSGVTQTPKHLITATGQRVTLRCSPRSGDLSVYWYQQSLDQGLQFLIQYYNGEERAKGNILERFSAQQFPDLHSELNLSSLELGDSALYFCASSPQGNTGELFFGEGSRLTVL.

This chain connects TRBV10-3 to TRBJ2-3; 9 positions agree with TRBD2. The germline V gene has CDR1 ENHRY and CDR2 SYGVKD. Trimming cost V 2 bases and J 1 base; bases outside gene matches: 4. The CDR3 loop spans 16 amino acids. The CDR3 sequence: CAISEGGGVGTDTQYF. The CDR3 DNA is TGTGCCATCAGTGAGGGCGGGGGGGTTGGCACAGATACGCAGTATTTT.

V is TRBV11-2 and J is TRBJ2-1; 9 bases line up with TRBD2. The CDR3 consists of 16 residues. The V gene end was trimmed by 5 bases and the J gene end by 2 bases; junction bases not matched to a gene: 7. The germline V gene encodes CDR1 SGHAT and CDR2 FQNNGV. CDR3 sequence: CASSPAASGTYNEQFF. The CDR3 region has the DNA TGTGCCAGCAGCCCGGCGGCTAGCGGGACCTACAATGAGCAGTTCTTC.

V is TRBV27 and J is TRBJ1-5; perhaps TRBD1 as D (6 bases). The CDR3 is made up of 16 amino acids. Germline loops: CDR1 MNHEY, CDR2 SMNVEV (reference sequence). The ends were cut back, 6 bases at V and 5 bases at J, with 20 bases in the middle. CDR3 protein: CASSDSRGAPYQPQHF. CDR3 nucleotide sequence: TGTGCCAGCAGCGATAGTCGGGGGGCTCCTTATCAGCCCCAGCATTTT.